The 21 T cell receptor beta chains below were found in one sample sequenced in a study of glioma-infiltrating T cells. TCR alpha and beta CDR3 regions were amplified from RNA using iRepertoire nested multiplex PCR. Each CDR3 protein gets one entry after TCRdb re-called the multiplex PCR reads with MiXCR. The sample has fewer than 200,000 distinct CDR3 sequences, 25% to 35% seen once. Sample: glioma tissue, nonneoplastic brain tissue, or PBMCs (not recorded which). These receptors were taken from a human donor with low-grade glioma or glioblastoma, undergoing nonglioma brain surgery, or in good health (not recorded which).

This clonotype was seen only once. The chain employs TRBV5-6 and TRBJ1-1; no clear D. Trimming removed 6 bases from V and 1 base from J, with 19 bases in between. Per germline, CDR1 SGHDT and CDR2 YYEEEE. CDR3 length equals 16 residues. The CDR3 loop reads CASTFGDRMANTEAFF. The CDR3 DNA sequence: TGTGCCAGCACCTTCGGCGATCGAATGGCGAACACTGAAGCTTTCTTT. Variable domain in full (rest from reference TRBV5-6 and TRBJ1-1): DAGVTQSPTHLIKTRGQQVTLRCSPKSGHDTVSWYQQALGQGPQFIFQYYEEEERQRGNFPDRFSGHQFPNYSSELNVNALLLGDSALYLCASTFGDRMANTEAFFGQGTRLTVV.

This clonotype was recorded many times. The chain couples TRBV20-1 to TRBJ1-2; 12 positions match TRBD1. Germline CDR1 is DFQATT and CDR2 is SNEGSKA (reference sequence). The CDR3 has 17 amino acids. Losses at the gene ends were 2 bases for V and 8 bases for J; bases not matched to a gene: 15. The CDR3 DNA reads TGCAGTGCTAGAACTTTGATACTTGGGACAGGGGGCGGCGGCTACACCTTC. This gives the protein CSARTLILGTGGGGYTF.

This chain joins TRBV20-1 and TRBJ2-1, with a weak D call TRBD1 (6 bases). V lost 6 bases to trimming and J lost 12 bases, with 18 bases between them. Germline loops: CDR1 DFQATT, CDR2 SNEGSKA (reference sequence). The CDR3 spans 12 residues. The DNA of the CDR3 is TGCAGTGCACCTGAGACAGGTAGTCGGCAGTTCTTC. This codes for CSAPETGSRQFF.

About this clonotype itself: A much larger clone is a single base away; this may be a read error. CDR3 DNA: TGTGCCAGCAGTTCTGTCCTGACTAGCGGAAAGGGGACCCAGTACTTC. Residues: CASSSVLTSGKGTQYF. The chain uses TRBV6-2 or TRBV6-3 and TRBJ2-5, with TRBD2 identical over 9 bases. This CDR3 region has 16 residues. Trimming took 4 bases from V and 7 from J; bases not matched to a gene: 13. The germline CDR1 and CDR2 sequences are MNHEY and SVGEGT.

Note on this clonotype: A much larger clone is a single base away; this may be a read error. The V gene is TRBV12-3 or TRBV12-4, the J gene TRBJ2-1; perhaps TRBD2 as D (6 bases). This CDR3 comprises 13 residues. Trimming pared 7 bases from V and 8 bases from J, leaving 15 bases between. The CDR3: CASNPRTTDEQFF. The CDR3 coding sequence is TGTGCCAGCAATCCCCGGACTACAGATGAGCAGTTCTTC.

This clonotype has a handful of counts. The chain carries TRBV7-9 and TRBJ1-5; D unclear. This CDR3 has 15 amino acids. Germline V gives CDR1 SEHNR, CDR2 FQNEAQ (reference sequence). The V and J ends lost 8 bases and 1 base respectively, with 15 bases between them. The chain's CDR3 is CASGPQLGSNQPQHF. CDR3 DNA: TGTGCCAGCGGCCCCCAGCTGGGGAGCAATCAGCCCCAGCATTTT.

CDR3 nucleotides: TGTGCCAGCAGTCTGACAGTGACGTGGAAGGGCTACACCTTC. This codes for CASSLTVTWKGYTF. This chain links TRBV27 with TRBJ1-2; perhaps TRBD1 as D (5 bases). CDR1 and CDR2 (germline): MNHEY, SMNVEV (reference sequence). Trimming pared 5 bases from V and 8 bases from J, leaving 18 bases between. The CDR3 covers 14 residues.

This clonotype was counted only a few times. A clone one base away is much larger, so this may be a read error. The V call is TRBV27, the J call TRBJ2-7; 9 bases map to TRBD1. Per germline, CDR1 MNHEY and CDR2 SMNVEV (reference sequence). Trimming cost V 7 bases and J 4 bases; bases outside gene matches: 8. The CDR3 length is 14 residues. Here the CDR3 DNA reads TGTGCCAGCACCACCCGGACAGGGGCGTACGAGCAGTACTTC. This codes for CASTTRTGAYEQYF.

The sample holds a few counts of this clonotype. The chain couples TRBV2 to TRBJ1-1; weak D call: TRBD1 (5 bases). Trimming took 10 bases from V and 3 from J, leaving 15 bases between them. Germline V lookup: CDR1 SNHLY, CDR2 FYNNEI. The CDR3 is 13 residues long. CDR3 amino acids: CATDTGADTEAFF. The DNA of the CDR3 is TGTGCCACCGATACCGGGGCTGACACTGAAGCTTTCTTT.

This clonotype was counted a single time. The junction departs from germline at one end; a sequencing error may be responsible. The rearrangement joins TRBV6-5 to TRBJ1-1; D is ambiguous. CDR1 MNHEY and CDR2 SVGAGI come from the germline V gene. The CDR3 is 13 amino acids. The DNA of the CDR3 is TGTGCCCGCAGTCCGGAGACGAAAACTGAAGCTTTCTTT. Translating it yields CARSPETKTEAFF.

There are many counts of this clonotype. The chain carries TRBV24-1 and TRBJ2-7, with D perhaps given as TRBD1 or TRBD2 (5 bases each). The CDR3 contains 13 residues. Trimming removed 3 bases at V and 7 bases at J, with 12 bases between. CDR1 is KGHDR, CDR2 SFDVKD, per germline. The chain's CDR3 is CATSDPGLREQYF. CDR3 bases: TGTGCCACCAGTGATCCGGGGCTTCGGGAGCAGTACTTC.

This clonotype was counted ten times or more. This rearrangement joins TRBV7-8 to TRBJ1-1; 8 bases are a match to TRBD1. The CDR3 runs to 16 residues. Germline CDR1 SGHVS, CDR2 FQNEAQ. Unmatched junction bases numbered 9, after V lost 1 base and J lost 5 bases. The CDR3 DNA sequence: TGTGCCAGCAGCTTAGGCGTTCCAGGGGGCTGGACTGAAGCTTTCTTT. Its protein product is CASSLGVPGGWTEAFF.

The chain couples TRBV4-1 to TRBJ2-2; tentatively, D is TRBD2 (6 bases). The CDR3 runs to 17 residues. Germline values: CDR1 MGHRA, CDR2 YSYEKL. V was cut by 0 bases and J by 8 bases, with 19 bases left in between. The CDR3 DNA is TGCGCCAGCAGCCAAGAGGGCTGGGGGACGGGAGTAGGGGAGCTGTTTTTT. Translating it yields CASSQEGWGTGVGELFF.

This clonotype was detected once. The junction departs from the called germline gene at one end, perhaps through a read error. J is TRBJ2-7 and V is TRBV20-1, with TRBD2 matching over 14 bases. CDR1 and CDR2 from the germline V gene are DFQATT and SNEGSKA (reference sequence). The CDR3 spans 14 residues. The DNA for the CDR3 is TGCAGTGCGGGACTAGCGGGAGCTATCTACGGGCAGTATTTC. Residues: CSAGLAGAIYGQYF.

This clonotype was found many times. The genes are TRBV29-1 and TRBJ2-5, with 10 bases that match TRBD1. The CDR3 is 14 residues long. Losses at the gene ends were 4 bases for V and 2 bases for J; bases not matched to a gene: 4. Germline CDR1 SQVTM, CDR2 ANQGSEA. For the CDR3, the DNA is TGCAGCGTTGCTGACAGGGGGCCTCAAGAGACCCAGTACTTC. Its translation is CSVADRGPQETQYF.

There are many counts of this clonotype. The chain links TRBV20-1 to TRBJ2-5; 10 bases match TRBD2. Germline lookup yields CDR1 DFQATT and CDR2 SNEGSKA (reference sequence). This CDR3 region has 13 residues. The junction had 4 bases not matched to a gene; V was cut back by 4 bases and J by 5 bases. The CDR3 reads CSAIKAGGETQYF. The CDR3 DNA reads TGCAGTGCTATTAAAGCGGGAGGGGAGACCCAGTACTTC.

This clonotype was counted at least ten times. The rearrangement joins TRBV20-1 to TRBJ2-7, with TRBD2 identical over 12 bases. The V and J ends lost 6 bases and 4 bases, in that order; junction bases with no gene match: 16. The CDR3 spans 17 residues. The germline V gene encodes CDR1 DFQATT and CDR2 SNEGSKA (reference sequence). CDR3 bases: TGCAGTGCCCGAGGGGGAACTAGCGGGAGGTTACTTTACGAGCAGTACTTC. It is translated as CSARGGTSGRLLYEQYF.

In its sample, this clonotype was seen many times. The chain carries TRBV15 and TRBJ1-3, with 7 bases matching TRBD1. Germline V gene lookup returns CDR1 LNHNV and CDR2 YYDKDF (reference sequence). Trimming cost V 5 bases and J 10 bases; bases outside gene matches: 11. The CDR3 contains 14 residues. The CDR3 loop is CATSRQGSIGTIYF. The CDR3 DNA reads as TGTGCCACCAGCCGACAGGGATCGATCGGTACCATATATTTT. The complete variable domain, with remaining parts taken from reference TRBV15 and TRBJ1-3, reads DAMVIQNPRYQVTQFGKPVTLSCSQTLNHNVMYWYQQKSSQAPKLLFHYYDKDFNNEADTPDNFQSRRPNTSFCFLDIRSPGLGDTAMYLCATSRQGSIGTIYFGEGSWLTVV.

This chain links TRBV15 with TRBJ2-1; a weak D match, TRBD2 (6 bases). Germline values: CDR1 LNHNV, CDR2 YYDKDF (reference sequence). Trimming stripped 10 bases from V and 0 bases from J, with 22 bases between. CDR3 length: 17 residues. In nucleotides, the CDR3 is TGTGCCAACGGCTCCCAGCGGGTTGGTAGCTCCTACAATGAGCAGTTCTTC. It codes for CANGSQRVGSSYNEQFF.

The chain is built from TRBV4-3 and TRBJ1-2; D possibly corresponds to TRBD1 (6 bases). Trimming stripped 2 bases from V and 4 bases from J, with 14 bases between. The CDR3 length is 15 residues. The germline V gene encodes CDR1 LGHNA and CDR2 YSLEER. The CDR3, as DNA: TGCGCCAGCAGCCAACTTATGACAGGCGCCTATGGCTACACCTTC. Translated: CASSQLMTGAYGYTF.

With respect to this clonotype: A much bigger clone sits one base away, suggesting this may be a read error. The chain links TRBV7-3 to TRBJ2-1; 14 nucleotides align to TRBD2. The CDR3 has 15 amino acids. J gave up 12 bases and V 5 bases, and 9 bases lay outside the gene matches. CDR1 and CDR2 from the germline V gene are SGHTA and FQGTGA. CDR3 protein: CASSQGTSGRHVQFF. In nucleotides, the CDR3 is TGTGCCAGCAGCCAGGGGACTAGCGGGAGACATGTGCAGTTCTTC.